This TCR beta chain was recovered during a study of blood T cell repertoires in COVID-19. Study overall: The samples span acute and convalescent COVID-19 from the United States, Italy and Spain.

Sequencing used immunoSEQ multiplex PCR; TCRdb keeps in-frame clones, though not all of them. Seen here are 150,000 to 200,000 clones, approximately 87% observed once, and the top ten hold around 0.76%. The V gene's germline CDR1 is SGHVS and CDR2 FNYEAQ. V was trimmed by 5 bases and J by 2 bases, leaving 13 bases between them. The CDR3 extends over 14 amino acids. The TCR was taken from a woman in her seventies with acute or convalescent COVID-19. Source material: peripheral blood. The chain combines TRBV7-6 with TRBJ2-7; tentative D call: TRBD1 (6 bases). CDR3 region: CASSNREGAYEQYF. In DNA, the CDR3 is TGTGCCAGCAGCAACAGGGAAGGAGCCTACGAGCAGTACTTC.